Following are 3 T cell receptor beta chains from one sample sequenced in a study of siplizumab effects on memory and regulatory T cells. Sequenced by immunoSEQ multiplex PCR; TCRdb stores in-frame clones only, minus some. This sample has about 87,000 clones, with about nine tenths found just once. The sequenced material came from Tregs sorted from blood. The receptors were sampled from a human donor in good health.

This sequence joins TRBV7-3 and TRBJ1-2, with TRBD1 identical over 7 bases. The CDR3 contains 15 residues. Germline CDR1 is SGHTA and CDR2 is FQGTGA. With 5 bases clipped from V and 0 bases from J, the junction kept 6 bases outside the gene matches. The CDR3 reads CASSPVQGTNYGYTF. The CDR3 bases are TGTGCCAGCAGCCCAGTACAGGGGACTAACTATGGCTACACCTTC. The whole variable domain, filled in from reference TRBV7-3 and TRBJ1-2, reads GAGVSQTPSNKVTEKGKYVELRCDPISGHTALYWYRQSLGQGPEFLIYFQGTGAADDSGLPNDRFFAVRPEGSVSTLKIQRTERGDSAVYLCASSPVQGTNYGYTFGSGTRLTVV.

The chain employs TRBV19 and TRBJ1-1; TRBD1 is a possible D gene (6 bases). V lost 4 bases and J 0 bases, leaving 9 bases between the germline ends. The CDR3 extends over 14 amino acids. Germline lookup yields CDR1 LNHDA and CDR2 SQIVND (reference sequence). CDR3 nucleotides: TGTGCCAGTAGTAGACAGGTTTTGAACACTGAAGCTTTCTTT. This encodes CASSRQVLNTEAFF.

Only a few counts were recorded for this clone. V gene TRBV9 combines with J gene TRBJ1-6, with D possibly TRBD1 on 5 matching bases. CDR1 SGDLS and CDR2 YYNGEE come from the germline V gene. The CDR3 runs 14 residues. The V end was cut by 3 bases, the J end by 9 bases, with 13 bases between. DNA of the CDR3: TGTGCCAGCAGCGGGGGGGTATTCGTTTCACCCCTCCACTTT. Encoded protein: CASSGGVFVSPLHF.